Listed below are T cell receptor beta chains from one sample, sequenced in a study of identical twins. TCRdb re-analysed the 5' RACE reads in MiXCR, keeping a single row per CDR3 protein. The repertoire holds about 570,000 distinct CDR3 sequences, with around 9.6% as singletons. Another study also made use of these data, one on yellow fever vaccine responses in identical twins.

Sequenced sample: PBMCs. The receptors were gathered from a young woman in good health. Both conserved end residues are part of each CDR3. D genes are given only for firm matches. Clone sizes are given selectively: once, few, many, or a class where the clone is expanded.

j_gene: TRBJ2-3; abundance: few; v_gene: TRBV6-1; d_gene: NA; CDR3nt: TGTGCCAGCAGAACCGGTCGGCGAAAGGGGGCAGATACGCAGTATTTT; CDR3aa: CASRTGRRKGADTQYF
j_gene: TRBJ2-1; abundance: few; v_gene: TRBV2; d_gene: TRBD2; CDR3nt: TGTGCCAGCAGTGAAGGGAGCGGGGTTGTGCAGTTCTTC; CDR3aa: CASSEGSGVVQFF
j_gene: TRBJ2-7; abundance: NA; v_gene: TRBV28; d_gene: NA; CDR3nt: TGTGCCAGCATCCCCCTGGGTGGCGAGCAGTACTTC; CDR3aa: CASIPLGGEQYF
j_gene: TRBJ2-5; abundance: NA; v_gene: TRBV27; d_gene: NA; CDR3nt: TGTGCCAGCAGTTTACAGGGGACCTTGGCCGAGACCCAGTACTTC; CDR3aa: CASSLQGTLAETQYF
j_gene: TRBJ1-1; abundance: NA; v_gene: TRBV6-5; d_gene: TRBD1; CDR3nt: TGTGCCAGCAGTTACGGACAGGGGCCCAACCTGAACACTGAAGCTTTCTTT; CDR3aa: CASSYGQGPNLNTEAFF
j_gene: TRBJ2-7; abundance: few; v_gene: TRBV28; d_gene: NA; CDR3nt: TGTGCCAGCAGTTTAACAAGGTCGGTAAGATACGAGCAGTACTTC; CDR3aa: CASSLTRSVRYEQYF
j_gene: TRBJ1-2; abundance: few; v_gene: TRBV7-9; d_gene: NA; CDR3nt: TGTGCCAGCAACGACAATACTAACTATGGCTACACCTTC; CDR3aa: CASNDNTNYGYTF
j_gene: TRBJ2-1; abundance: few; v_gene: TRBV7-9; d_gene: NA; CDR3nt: TGTGCCAGCAGCGCCCGGGACCAGCAGTTCTTC; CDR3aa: CASSARDQQFF
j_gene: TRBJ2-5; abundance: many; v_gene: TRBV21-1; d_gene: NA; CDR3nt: TGTGCCAGCAGCAAAGAATCGACAGTCCAAGAGACCCAGTACTTC; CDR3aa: CASSKESTVQETQYF
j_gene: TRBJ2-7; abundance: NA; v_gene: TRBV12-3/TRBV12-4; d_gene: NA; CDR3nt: TGTGCCAGCAGCAAGGGCCTTACCTACGAGCAGTACTTC; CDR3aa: CASSKGLTYEQYF
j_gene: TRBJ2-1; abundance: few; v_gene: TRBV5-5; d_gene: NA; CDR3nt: TGTGCCAGCATCCGTCAGGGCAGCTCCTACAATGAGCAGTTCTTC; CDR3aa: CASIRQGSSYNEQFF
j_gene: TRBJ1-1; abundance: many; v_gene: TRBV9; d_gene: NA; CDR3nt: TGTGCCAGCAGCGCCCAGACGGGGATCACTGAAGCTTTCTTT; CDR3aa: CASSAQTGITEAFF
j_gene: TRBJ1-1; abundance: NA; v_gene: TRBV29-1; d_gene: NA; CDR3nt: TGCAGCGTTGCTCTGAGGGGGGACACTGAAGCTTTCTTT; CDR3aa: CSVALRGDTEAFF
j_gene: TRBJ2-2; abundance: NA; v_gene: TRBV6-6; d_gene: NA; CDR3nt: TGTGCCAGCCGGCAAACGAACACCGGGGAGCTGTTTTTT; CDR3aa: CASRQTNTGELFF
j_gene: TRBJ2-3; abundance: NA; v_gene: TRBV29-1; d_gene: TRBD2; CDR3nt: TGCAGCGTGAGGGGACTAGCGGGGGCCCTAACACTTTACACAGATACGCAGTATTTT; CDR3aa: CSVRGLAGALTLYTDTQYF
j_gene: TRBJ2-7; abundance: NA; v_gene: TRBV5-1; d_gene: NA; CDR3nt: TGCGCCAGCAAGATCGGACGAAACTACGAGCAGTACTTC; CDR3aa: CASKIGRNYEQYF
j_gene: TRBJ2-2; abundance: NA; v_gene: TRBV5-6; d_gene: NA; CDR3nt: TGTGCCAGCAGCTCCGTGGGGGTTACTAACACCGGGGAGCTGTTTTTT; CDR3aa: CASSSVGVTNTGELFF
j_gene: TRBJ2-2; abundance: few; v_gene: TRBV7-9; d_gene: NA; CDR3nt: TGTGCCAGCAGCAGCAGGGACGGGGCCGGGGAGCTGTTTTTT; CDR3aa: CASSSRDGAGELFF
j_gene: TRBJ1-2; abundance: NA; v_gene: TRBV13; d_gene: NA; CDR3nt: TGTGCCAGCAGCTTACGCCGCCAACTCTATGGCTACACCTTC; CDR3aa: CASSLRRQLYGYTF
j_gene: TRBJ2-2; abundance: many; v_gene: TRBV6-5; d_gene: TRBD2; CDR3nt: TGTGCCAGCAGTTATCTTCCTAGCGGGGTGACCCACACCGGGGAGCTGTTTTTT; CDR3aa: CASSYLPSGVTHTGELFF
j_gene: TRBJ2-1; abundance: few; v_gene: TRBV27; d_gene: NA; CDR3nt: TGTGCCAGCAGTTTAAGGAGTTGGGATGAGCAGTTCTTC; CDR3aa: CASSLRSWDEQFF
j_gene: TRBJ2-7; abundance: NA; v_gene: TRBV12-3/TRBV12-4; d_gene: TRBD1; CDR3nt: TGTGCCAGCAGTTTCCAGGGGGCGGTCGAGCAGTACTTC; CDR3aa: CASSFQGAVEQYF
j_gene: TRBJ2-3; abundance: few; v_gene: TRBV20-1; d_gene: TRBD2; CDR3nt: TGCAGTGCTAGAGTTGAACCCGGGACTAGAATCACAGATACGCAGTATTTT; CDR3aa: CSARVEPGTRITDTQYF
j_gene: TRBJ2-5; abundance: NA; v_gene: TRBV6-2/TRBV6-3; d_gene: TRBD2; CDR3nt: TGTGCCAGCAGTTACGGGTTAGCGGGATACCAAGAGACCCAGTACTTC; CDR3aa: CASSYGLAGYQETQYF
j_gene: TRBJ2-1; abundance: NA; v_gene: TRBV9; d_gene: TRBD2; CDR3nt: TGTGCCAGCAGCACCCGACGACTAGCGGGGCGAAATGAGCAGTTCTTC; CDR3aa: CASSTRRLAGRNEQFF
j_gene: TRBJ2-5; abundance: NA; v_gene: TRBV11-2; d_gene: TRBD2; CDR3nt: TGTGCCAGCAGCCCCGCAAGGGCGGCGGGGGGAGAGACCCAGTACTTC; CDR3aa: CASSPARAAGGETQYF
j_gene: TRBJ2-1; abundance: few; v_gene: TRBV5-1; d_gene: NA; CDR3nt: TGCGCCAGCAGCTTGAAGAGTCGGGACAATGAGCAGTTCTTC; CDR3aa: CASSLKSRDNEQFF
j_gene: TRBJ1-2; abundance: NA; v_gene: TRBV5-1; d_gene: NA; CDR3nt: TGCGCCAGCAGCGGAGGTGACAGCCCAAGGGCTTATGGCTACACCTTC; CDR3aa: CASSGGDSPRAYGYTF
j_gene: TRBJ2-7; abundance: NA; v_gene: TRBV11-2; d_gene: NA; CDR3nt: TGTGCCAGCAGCAGACGGACAGCCCGCCAGGGTAATTCTGACGAGCAGTACTTC; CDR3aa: CASSRRTARQGNSDEQYF
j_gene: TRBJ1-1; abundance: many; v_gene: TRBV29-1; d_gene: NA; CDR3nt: TGCAGCGCCGAGACACAGGGATCGGGCACTGAAGCTTTCTTT; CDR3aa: CSAETQGSGTEAFF
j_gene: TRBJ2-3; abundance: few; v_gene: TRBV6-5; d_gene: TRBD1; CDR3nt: TGTGCCAGCAGTTACCAGGTCGGCACCGGGACAGGGTTAACAGATACGCAGTATTTT; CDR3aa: CASSYQVGTGTGLTDTQYF
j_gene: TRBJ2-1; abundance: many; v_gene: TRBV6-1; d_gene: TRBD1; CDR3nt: TGTGCCAGCAGGCAGACAGGGGGGTCCTACAATGAGCAGTTCTTC; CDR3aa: CASRQTGGSYNEQFF
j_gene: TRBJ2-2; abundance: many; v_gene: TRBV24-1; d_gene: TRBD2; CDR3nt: TGTGCCACCAGTGATTTTCAGGTCGGACTAGCGGGAATTGGGACCGGGGAGCTGTTTTTT; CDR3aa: CATSDFQVGLAGIGTGELFF
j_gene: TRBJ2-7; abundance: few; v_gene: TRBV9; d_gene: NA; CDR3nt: TGTGCCAGCAGCGTAGGGTCCCTAGAGGGCCTCTCCTACGAGCAGTACTTC; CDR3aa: CASSVGSLEGLSYEQYF
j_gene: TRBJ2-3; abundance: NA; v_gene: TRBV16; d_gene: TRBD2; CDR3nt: TGTGCCAGCAGCCCCTACCCGGGGGGTGGCACAGATACGCAGTATTTT; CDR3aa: CASSPYPGGGTDTQYF
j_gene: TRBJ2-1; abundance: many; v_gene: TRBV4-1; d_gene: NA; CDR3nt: TGCGCCAGCAGCCTGGGGGCCCCCAATGAGCAGTTCTTC; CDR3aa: CASSLGAPNEQFF
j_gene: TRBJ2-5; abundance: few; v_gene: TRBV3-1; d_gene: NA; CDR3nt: TGTGCCAGCAGCGCGACAGACCAAGAGACCCAGTACTTC; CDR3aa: CASSATDQETQYF
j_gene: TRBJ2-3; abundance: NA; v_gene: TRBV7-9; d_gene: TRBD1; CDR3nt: TGTGCCAGCAGCTTAGTGGGACAGTCTCCTAGCACAGATACGCAGTATTTT; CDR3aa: CASSLVGQSPSTDTQYF
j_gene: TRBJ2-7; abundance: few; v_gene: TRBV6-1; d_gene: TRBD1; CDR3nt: TGTGCCAGCAGTGCCGATACAGGGGGCCCCTACGAGCAGTACTTC; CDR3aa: CASSADTGGPYEQYF
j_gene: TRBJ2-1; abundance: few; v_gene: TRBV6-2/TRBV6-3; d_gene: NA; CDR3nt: TGTGCCAGCAGCACCGGGACCCCCGCCGACAATGAGCAGTTCTTC; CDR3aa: CASSTGTPADNEQFF
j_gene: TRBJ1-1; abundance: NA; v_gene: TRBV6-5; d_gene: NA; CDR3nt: TGTGCCAGCAGTTACGTTCCGGTCCCGAACACTGAAGCTTTCTTT; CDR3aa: CASSYVPVPNTEAFF
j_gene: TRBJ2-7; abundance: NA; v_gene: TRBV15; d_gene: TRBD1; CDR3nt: TGTGCCACCCAACAGCCGACAGGGGGATCGTACGAGCAGTACTTC; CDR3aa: CATQQPTGGSYEQYF
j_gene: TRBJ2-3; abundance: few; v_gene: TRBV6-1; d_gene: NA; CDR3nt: TGTGCCAGCAGTCCCCAACTGGGGAAAACAGATACGCAGTATTTT; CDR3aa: CASSPQLGKTDTQYF
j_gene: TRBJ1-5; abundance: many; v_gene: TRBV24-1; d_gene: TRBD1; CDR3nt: TGTGCCACCAGTGACCGGGACAGGGGGCTGAATCAGCCCCAGCATTTT; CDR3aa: CATSDRDRGLNQPQHF
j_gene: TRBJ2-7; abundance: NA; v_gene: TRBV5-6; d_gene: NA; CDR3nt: TGTGCCAGCAGCGGACCAGCAGGGCTCGAGCAGTACTTC; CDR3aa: CASSGPAGLEQYF
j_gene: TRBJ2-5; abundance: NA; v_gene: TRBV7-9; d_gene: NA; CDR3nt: TGTGCCAGCAGCTTACGGACGACGCCGCGGGAGACCCAGTACTTC; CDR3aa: CASSLRTTPRETQYF
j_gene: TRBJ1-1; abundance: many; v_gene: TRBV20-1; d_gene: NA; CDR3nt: TGCAGTGCTGGCTATTCCGGGTCGAACACTGAAGCTTTCTTT; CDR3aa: CSAGYSGSNTEAFF
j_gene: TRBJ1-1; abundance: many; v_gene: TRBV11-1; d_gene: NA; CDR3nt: TGTGCCAGCAGCTTAACCCCCGCCCAACTCTCTTCCACGAACACTGAAGCTTTCTTT; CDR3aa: CASSLTPAQLSSTNTEAFF
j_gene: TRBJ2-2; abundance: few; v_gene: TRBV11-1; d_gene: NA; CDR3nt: TGTGCCAGCAGCCCTCCCGACGTATTAACCGGGGAGCTGTTTTTT; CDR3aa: CASSPPDVLTGELFF